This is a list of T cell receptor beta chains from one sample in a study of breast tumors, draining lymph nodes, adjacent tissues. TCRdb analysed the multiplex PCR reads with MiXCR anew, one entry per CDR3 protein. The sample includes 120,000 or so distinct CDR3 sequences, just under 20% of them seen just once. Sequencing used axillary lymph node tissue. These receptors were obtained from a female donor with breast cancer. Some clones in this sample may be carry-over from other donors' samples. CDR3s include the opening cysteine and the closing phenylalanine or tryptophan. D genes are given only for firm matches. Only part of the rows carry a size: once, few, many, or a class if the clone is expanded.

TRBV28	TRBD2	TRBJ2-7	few	TGTGCCAGCAGTTCCCCTTCGACTAGCGGGCTATCCTACGAGCAGTACTTC	CASSSPSTSGLSYEQYF
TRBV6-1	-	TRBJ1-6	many	TGTGCCAGCAAAACGGAACAGGGCACGAATAATTCACCCCTCCACTTT	CASKTEQGTNNSPLHF
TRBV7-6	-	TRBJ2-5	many	TGTGCCAGCACCAAGGCGGGGTACCAAGAGACCCAGTACTTC	CASTKAGYQETQYF
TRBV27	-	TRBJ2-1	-	TGTGCCAGCAGTTTCGAACCGGGCCTGACCTACAATGAGCAGTTCTTC	CASSFEPGLTYNEQFF
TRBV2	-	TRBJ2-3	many	TGTGCCAGCAGTGAGTTTATAGCGTCCTTCGCTAGCACAGATACGCAGTATTTT	CASSEFIASFASTDTQYF
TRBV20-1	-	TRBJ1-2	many	TGCAGTGCTAGAGATCGCGCTACGGGTGGCTACACCTTC	CSARDRATGGYTF
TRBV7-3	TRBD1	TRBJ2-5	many	TGTGCCAGCAGCACATCCGGGACAGGAAAGACCCAGTACTTC	CASSTSGTGKTQYF
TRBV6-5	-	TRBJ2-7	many	TGTGCCAGCAGTTACGGCAAAGTCTACGAGCAGTACTTC	CASSYGKVYEQYF
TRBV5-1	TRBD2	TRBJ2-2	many	TGCGCCAGCGGGGCGGGAGAGAACACCGGGGAGCTGTTTTTT	CASGAGENTGELFF
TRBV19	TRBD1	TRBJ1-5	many	TGTGCCAGTAGTACGGGACAGGGGGACCCTTATAGCAATCAGCCCCAGCATTTT	CASSTGQGDPYSNQPQHF
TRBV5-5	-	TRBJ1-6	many	TGTGCCAGCAGCTTGGCCCTGATCAATTCACCCCTCCACTTT	CASSLALINSPLHF
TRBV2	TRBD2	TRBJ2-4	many	TGTGCCAGCAGCGTGTTGCCTAGCGGGATTCAGTACTTC	CASSVLPSGIQYF
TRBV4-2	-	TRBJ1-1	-	TGTGCCAGCACCTCAATCTGGTTAAACACTGAAGCTTTCTTT	CASTSIWLNTEAFF
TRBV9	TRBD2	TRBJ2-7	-	TGTGCCGGCAGCGCGGGGGGGCTCGGGTACGAGCAGTACTTC	CAGSAGGLGYEQYF
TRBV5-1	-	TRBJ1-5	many	TGCGCCAGCAGCGTAGGGGGTAGCAATCAGCCCCAGCATTTT	CASSVGGSNQPQHF
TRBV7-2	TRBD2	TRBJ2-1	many	TGTGCCAGCAGCCCGAGGACTAGCGGGAGGGGGACTGAGCAGTTCTTC	CASSPRTSGRGTEQFF
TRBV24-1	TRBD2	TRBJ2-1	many	TGTGCCACCAGTGATTTGGGATTGGGGACTAGCGGGGGACCGAGCTCCTACAATGAGCAGTTCTTC	CATSDLGLGTSGGPSSYNEQFF
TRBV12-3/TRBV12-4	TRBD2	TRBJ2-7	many	TGTGCCAGCAGTTTCGGGCCTTTACGGGGGGAGGCTGTGAACGAGCAGTACTTC	CASSFGPLRGEAVNEQYF
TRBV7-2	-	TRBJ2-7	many	TGTGCCAGCAGCTTCCAGTACGAGCAGTACTTC	CASSFQYEQYF
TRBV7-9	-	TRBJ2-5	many	TGTGCCAGCAGCTCGGGACAAAAAGAGACCCAGTACTTC	CASSSGQKETQYF
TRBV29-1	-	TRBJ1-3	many	TGCAGCGTTCGCTCTGGAAACACCATATATTTT	CSVRSGNTIYF
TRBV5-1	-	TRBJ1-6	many	TGCGCCAGCAGCTTAGTAGGATCGCATAATTCACCCCTCCACTTT	CASSLVGSHNSPLHF
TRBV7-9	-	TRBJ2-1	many	TGTGCCAGCAGCTTAGCGCGGCGGGGTGAGCAGTTCTTC	CASSLARRGEQFF
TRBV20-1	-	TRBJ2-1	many	TGCAGTGCTAGCAGACCAGAGGGGGGCGGTGAGCAGTTCTTC	CSASRPEGGGEQFF
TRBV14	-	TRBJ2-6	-	TGTGCCAGCAGCCAAGATCGGGGACGGGGGCGCTCTGGGGCCAACGTCCTGACTTTC	CASSQDRGRGRSGANVLTF
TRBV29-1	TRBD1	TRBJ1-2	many	TGCAGCGTTGACCCCAGGGGGCAGCGAGGCTACACCTTC	CSVDPRGQRGYTF